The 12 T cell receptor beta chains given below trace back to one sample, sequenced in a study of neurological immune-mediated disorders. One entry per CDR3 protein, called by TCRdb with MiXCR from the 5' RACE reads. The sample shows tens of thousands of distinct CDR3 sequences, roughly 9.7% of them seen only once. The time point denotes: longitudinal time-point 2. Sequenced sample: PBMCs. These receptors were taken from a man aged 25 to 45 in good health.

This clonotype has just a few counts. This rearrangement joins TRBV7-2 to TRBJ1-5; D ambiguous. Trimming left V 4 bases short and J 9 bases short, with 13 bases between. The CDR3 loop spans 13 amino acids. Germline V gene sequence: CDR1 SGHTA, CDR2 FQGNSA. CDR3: CASSSTPRRPQHF. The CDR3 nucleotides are TGTGCCAGCAGCTCCACCCCCAGGCGGCCCCAGCATTTT.

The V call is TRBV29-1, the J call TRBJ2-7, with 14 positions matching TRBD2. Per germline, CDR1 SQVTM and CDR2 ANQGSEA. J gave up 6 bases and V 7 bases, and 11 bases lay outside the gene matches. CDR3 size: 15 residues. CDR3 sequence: CSAGLAGGGVPEQYF. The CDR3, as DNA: TGCAGCGCTGGACTAGCGGGAGGCGGAGTGCCCGAGCAGTACTTC.

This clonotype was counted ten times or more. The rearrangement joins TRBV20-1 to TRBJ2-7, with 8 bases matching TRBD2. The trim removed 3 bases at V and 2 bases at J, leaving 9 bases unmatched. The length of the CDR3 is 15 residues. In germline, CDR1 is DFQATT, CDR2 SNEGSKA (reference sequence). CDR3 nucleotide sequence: TGCAGTGCTAGGGAAACTAGCGGAGGGGCCTACGAGCAGTACTTC. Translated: CSARETSGGAYEQYF.

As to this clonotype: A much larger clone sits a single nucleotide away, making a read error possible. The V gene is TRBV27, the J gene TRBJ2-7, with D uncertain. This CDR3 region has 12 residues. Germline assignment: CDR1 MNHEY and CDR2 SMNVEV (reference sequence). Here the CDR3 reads CASRGMPYQQYF. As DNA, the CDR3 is TGTGCCAGCAGGGGTATGCCCTACCAGCAGTACTTC.

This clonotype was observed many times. CDR3 DNA: TGTGCCAGCAGTTTATTTAGCGCTACACCCTACGAGCAGTACTTC. Amino acid sequence: CASSLFSATPYEQYF. The rearrangement links TRBV28 to TRBJ2-7, with D possibly being TRBD2 (5 bases). Trimming took 1 base from V and 2 from J, leaving 12 bases between them. This CDR3 comprises 15 residues. Germline V gives CDR1 MDHEN, CDR2 SYDVKM.

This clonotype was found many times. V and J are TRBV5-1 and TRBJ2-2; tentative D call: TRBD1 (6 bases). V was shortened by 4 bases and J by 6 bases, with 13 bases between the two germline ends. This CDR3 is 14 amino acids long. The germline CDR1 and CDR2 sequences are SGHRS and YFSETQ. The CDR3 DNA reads TGCGCCAGCAGCCCATACAGGGTCGCCGGGGAGCTGTTTTTT. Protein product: CASSPYRVAGELFF.

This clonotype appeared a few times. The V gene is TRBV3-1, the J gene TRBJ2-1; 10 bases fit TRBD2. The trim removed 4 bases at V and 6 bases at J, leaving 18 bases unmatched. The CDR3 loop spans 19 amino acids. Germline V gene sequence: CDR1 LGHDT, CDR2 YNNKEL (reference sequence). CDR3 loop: CASSLSLGGLASPGNEQFF. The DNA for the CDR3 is TGTGCCAGCAGCCTTAGCTTGGGGGGACTAGCGTCTCCAGGCAATGAGCAGTTCTTC.

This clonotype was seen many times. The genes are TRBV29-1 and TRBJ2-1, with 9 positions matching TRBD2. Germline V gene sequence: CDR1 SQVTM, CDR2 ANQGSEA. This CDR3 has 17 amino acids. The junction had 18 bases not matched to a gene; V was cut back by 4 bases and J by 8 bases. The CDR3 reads CSVVNRALAGRLYEQFF. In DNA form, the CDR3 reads TGCAGCGTTGTGAATCGCGCTCTAGCGGGAAGACTCTATGAGCAGTTCTTC.

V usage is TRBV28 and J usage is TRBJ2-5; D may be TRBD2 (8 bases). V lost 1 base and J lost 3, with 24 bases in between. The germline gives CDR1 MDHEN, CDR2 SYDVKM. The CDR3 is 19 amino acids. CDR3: CASSLSGGTTGPGKETQYF. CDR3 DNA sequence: TGTGCCAGCAGTTTATCGGGGGGGACGACAGGGCCTGGGAAAGAGACCCAGTACTTC.

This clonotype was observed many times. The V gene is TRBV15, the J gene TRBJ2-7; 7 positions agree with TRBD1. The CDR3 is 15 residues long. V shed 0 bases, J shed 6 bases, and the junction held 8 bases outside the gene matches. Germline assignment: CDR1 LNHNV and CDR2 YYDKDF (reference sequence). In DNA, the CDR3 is TGTGCCACCAGCAGAGATTGGGGACAGTTAAGCGAGCAGTACTTC. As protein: CATSRDWGQLSEQYF.

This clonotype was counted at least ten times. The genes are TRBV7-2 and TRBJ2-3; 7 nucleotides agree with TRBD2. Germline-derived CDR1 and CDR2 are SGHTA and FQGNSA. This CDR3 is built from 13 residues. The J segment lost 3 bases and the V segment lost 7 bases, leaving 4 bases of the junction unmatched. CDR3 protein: CASKRDRTDTQYF. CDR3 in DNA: TGTGCCAGCAAGCGGGATAGGACAGATACGCAGTATTTT.

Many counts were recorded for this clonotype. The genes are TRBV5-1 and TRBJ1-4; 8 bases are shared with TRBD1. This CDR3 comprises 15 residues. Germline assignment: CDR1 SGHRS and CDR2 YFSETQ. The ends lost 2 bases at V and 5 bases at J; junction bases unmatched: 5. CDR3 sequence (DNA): TGCGCCAGCAGCTTCCAGACAGGGGAAAATGAAAAACTGTTTTTT. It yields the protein CASSFQTGENEKLFF.